The entry below gives a single TCR beta chain sequence along with its context. Other DNA sequences from this sample encode an identical CDR3 as well. Germline CDR1 and CDR2: MNHEY and SMNVEV (reference sequence). This CDR3 comprises 14 residues. V shed 2 bases and J shed 3 bases, with 9 bases lying between them. The data originate from a study of shared clonotypes between healthy human individuals. Looking at the study overall: The composition of the donors was a couple of women and a few men aged 18 to 49.

Deep was the level used in running the assay. Measured with immunoSEQ multiplex PCR; TCRdb has only the in-frame clones, and not every one. The sample holds millions of clones; more than 80% are singletons and the top ten take under 0.15%. The source material was naive CD4+ T cells sorted from blood. The sample's subset: CD45RA+ positively selected. The chain carries TRBV27 and TRBJ2-3; D is possibly TRBD1 (6 bases). The clonotype originates from a man younger than 35 in good health. Here the CDR3 reads CASSLGRGTDTQYF. The CDR3 nucleotides are TGTGCCAGCAGTTTAGGCAGGGGTACAGATACGCAGTATTTT.